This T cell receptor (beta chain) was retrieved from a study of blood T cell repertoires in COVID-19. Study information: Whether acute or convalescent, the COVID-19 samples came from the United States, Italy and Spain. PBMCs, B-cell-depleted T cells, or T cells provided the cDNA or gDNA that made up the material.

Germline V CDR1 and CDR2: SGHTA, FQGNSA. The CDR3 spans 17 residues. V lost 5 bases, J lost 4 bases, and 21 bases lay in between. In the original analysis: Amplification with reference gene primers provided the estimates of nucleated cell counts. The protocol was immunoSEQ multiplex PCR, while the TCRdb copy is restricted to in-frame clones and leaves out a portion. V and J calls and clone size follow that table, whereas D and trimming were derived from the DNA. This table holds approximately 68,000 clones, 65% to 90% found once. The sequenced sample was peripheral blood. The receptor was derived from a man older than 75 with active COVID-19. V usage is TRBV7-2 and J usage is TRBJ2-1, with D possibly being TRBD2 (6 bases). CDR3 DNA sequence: TGTGCCAGCAGCACCTCGGGCCGCCTGGAGGGGTACAATGAGCAGTTCTTC. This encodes CASSTSGRLEGYNEQFF. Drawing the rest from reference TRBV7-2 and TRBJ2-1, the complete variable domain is GAGVSQSPSNKVTEKGKDVELRCDPISGHTALYWYRQSLGQGLEFLIYFQGNSAPDKSGLPSDRFSAERTGGSVSTLTIQRTQQEDSAVYLCASSTSGRLEGYNEQFFGPGTRLTVL.